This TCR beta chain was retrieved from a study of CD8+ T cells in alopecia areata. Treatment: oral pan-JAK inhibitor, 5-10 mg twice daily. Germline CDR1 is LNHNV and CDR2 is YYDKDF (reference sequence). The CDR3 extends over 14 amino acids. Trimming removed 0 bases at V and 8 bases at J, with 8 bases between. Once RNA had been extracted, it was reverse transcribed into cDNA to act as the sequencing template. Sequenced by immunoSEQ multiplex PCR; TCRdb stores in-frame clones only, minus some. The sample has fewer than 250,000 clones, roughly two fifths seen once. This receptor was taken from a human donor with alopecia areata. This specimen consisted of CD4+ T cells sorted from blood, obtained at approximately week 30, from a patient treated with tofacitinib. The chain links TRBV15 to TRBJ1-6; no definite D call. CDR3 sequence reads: CATSRDLGDSPLHF. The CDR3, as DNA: TGTGCCACCAGCAGAGATCTTGGGGATTCACCCCTCCACTTT.